One and the same sample provided the 15 T cell receptor beta chains below, sequenced in a study of blood T cell repertoires in COVID-19. Only in-frame clones appear in the TCRdb table, and some are missing; sequencing was by immunoSEQ multiplex PCR. The sample lists 200,000 to 300,000 clones; about 83% were seen once. Material: peripheral blood. The receptors were gathered from a woman aged 35 to 49 who had recovered from COVID-19.

This clone was detected once. The chain carries TRBV7-3 and TRBJ2-1; 11 bases are shared with TRBD1. The CDR3 is made up of 14 amino acids. Germline V gives CDR1 SGHTA, CDR2 FQGTGA. V lost 5 bases to trimming and J lost 8 bases; unmatched junction nucleotides: 5. CDR3 nucleotide sequence: TGTGCCAGCAGCATGGACAGGGGGCGGGATGAGCAGTTCTTC. Translated, it gives CASSMDRGRDEQFF.

Note on this clone: Different DNA sequences within this sample yield the same CDR3. The chain couples TRBV28 to TRBJ2-7, with a possible D match to TRBD1 (5 bases). CDR3 length: 12 residues. The germline V gene encodes CDR1 MDHEN and CDR2 SYDVKM. The V end lost 6 bases, the J end lost 4 bases, and 10 bases lay between the germline ends. The CDR3 region has the DNA TGTGCCAGCAGCAGCAGGGTTTACGAGCAGTACTTC. Its translation: CASSSRVYEQYF. Together with reference TRBV28 and TRBJ2-7, the CDR3 gives the full variable domain: DVKVTQSSRYLVKRTGEKVFLECVQDMDHENMFWYRQDPGLGLRLIYFSYDVKMKEKGDIPEGYSVSREKKERFSLILESASTNQTSMYLCASSSRVYEQYFGPGTRLTVT.

The CDR3 sequence: CASSLAQGRTEAFF. The CDR3 region has the DNA TGTGCCAGCAGCTTAGCCCAAGGGAGAACTGAAGCTTTCTTT. The V gene is TRBV7-2, the J gene TRBJ1-1; D not certain. CDR1 and CDR2 from the germline V gene are SGHTA and FQGNSA. Trimming pared 0 bases from V and 5 bases from J, leaving 10 bases between. This CDR3 spans 14 amino acids.

The CDR3 DNA reads TGTGCCAGCAGCCGGGTAGCGGGGGACAGCGGTACGCAGTATTTT. Translation gives CASSRVAGDSGTQYF. The V and J genes are TRBV14 and TRBJ2-3, with TRBD2 matching over 9 bases. CDR3 length: 15 residues. V was clipped by 4 bases and J by 8 bases; unmatched bases: 10. Germline V CDR1 and CDR2: SGHDN, FVKESK.

This rearrangement joins TRBV6-5 to TRBJ2-3; D is possibly TRBD1 (6 bases). This CDR3 region has 14 residues. Trimming stripped 5 bases from V and 4 bases from J, with 13 bases between. Per germline, CDR1 MNHEY and CDR2 SVGAGI. This CDR3 is CASSNRVPADTQYF. In DNA form, the CDR3 reads TGTGCCAGCAGTAACAGGGTTCCTGCAGATACGCAGTATTTT.

The CDR3 DNA reads TGTGCCAGCAGTGAGAGTATAGGGGTAGGAAGCGAGCAGTACTTC. Protein sequence: CASSESIGVGSEQYF. The V gene is TRBV2, the J gene TRBJ2-7; tentatively, D is TRBD1 (5 bases). With 3 bases removed from V and 6 bases from J, the gap between germline ends came to 18 bases. This CDR3 contains 15 residues. The germline gives CDR1 SNHLY, CDR2 FYNNEI. Full variable domain (remainder filled in from reference TRBV2 and TRBJ2-7): EPEVTQTPSHQVTQMGQEVILRCVPISNHLYFYWYRQILGQKVEFLVSFYNNEISEKSEIFDDQFSVERPDGSNFTLKIRSTKLEDSAMYFCASSESIGVGSEQYFGPGTRLTVT.

The chain recombines TRBV18 with TRBJ1-1, with TRBD1 matching over 7 bases. The germline V gene has CDR1 KGHSH and CDR2 LQKENI. The junction had 5 bases not matched to a gene; V was cut back by 9 bases and J by 1 base. The CDR3 runs 13 residues. This chain's CDR3 is CASQGQQNTEAFF. For the CDR3, the DNA is TGTGCCAGTCAGGGACAGCAGAACACTGAAGCTTTCTTT. Looking up the rest from reference TRBV18 and TRBJ1-1 gives the full variable domain: NAGVMQNPRHLVRRRGQEARLRCSPMKGHSHVYWYRQLPEEGLKFMVYLQKENIIDESGMPKERFSAEFPKEGPSILRIQQVVRGDSAAYFCASQGQQNTEAFFGQGTRLTVV.

The chain carries TRBV4-1 and TRBJ1-1, with a weak D call TRBD1 (5 bases). V was trimmed by 6 bases and J by 6 bases, leaving 8 bases between them. Germline CDR1 is MGHRA and CDR2 is YSYEKL. This CDR3 has 11 residues. The DNA of the CDR3 is TGCGCCAGCAGAAAGGGGTCTGAAGCTTTCTTT. As protein: CASRKGSEAFF.

Written as DNA, the CDR3 is TGTGCCAGCAGTTTATGGCTAGCGGGGGTGGATACGCAGTATTTT. Amino acids: CASSLWLAGVDTQYF. The genes are TRBV27 and TRBJ2-3, with 10 bases that match TRBD2. Germline CDR1 and CDR2: MNHEY and SMNVEV (reference sequence). The junction had 4 bases not matched to a gene; V was cut back by 1 base and J by 6 bases. This CDR3 has 15 residues.

V gene TRBV28 combines with J gene TRBJ2-2; 13 positions match TRBD2. V lost 2 bases and J lost 2; bases outside the gene matches: 17. CDR3 length: 22 amino acids. In germline, CDR1 is MDHEN, CDR2 SYDVKM. The CDR3 here is CASSLPPGGLAGARKNTGELFF. As DNA, the CDR3 is TGTGCCAGCAGTTTACCTCCCGGAGGACTAGCGGGGGCCAGAAAAAACACCGGGGAGCTGTTTTTT.

The chain has TRBV6-6 and TRBJ1-4, with 11 nucleotides matching TRBD1. Germline CDR1 MNHNY, CDR2 SVGAGI (reference sequence). The CDR3 runs to 16 residues. Germline trimming cut 2 bases from V and 5 bases from J; bases unmatched to any gene: 4. The CDR3 DNA is TGTGCCAGCAGTTACCCAGGACAGGGGGCGAATGAAAAACTGTTTTTT. The encoded protein is CASSYPGQGANEKLFF.

The V and J genes are TRBV28 and TRBJ1-2; unclear D gene. V dropped 4 bases and J dropped 4 bases, with 16 bases sitting between them. CDR1 is MDHEN, CDR2 SYDVKM, per germline. The CDR3 is 15 residues long. This chain's CDR3 is CASSSPPGFGYGYTF. In DNA form, the CDR3 reads TGTGCCAGCAGTTCCCCCCCCGGGTTTGGCTATGGCTACACCTTC.

This chain uses TRBV5-1 with TRBJ2-3; 8 bases align to TRBD1. The V gene's germline CDR1 is SGHRS and CDR2 YFSETQ. J lost 0 bases, V lost 1 base, and 1 base had no gene match. The CDR3 sequence is 15 residues long. This chain's CDR3 is CASSLQGASTDTQYF. The DNA for the CDR3 is TGCGCCAGCAGCTTGCAGGGGGCAAGCACAGATACGCAGTATTTT.

This chain links TRBV19 with TRBJ2-3; TRBD2 aligns across 13 bases. V lost 3 bases and J lost 6; bases outside the gene matches: 12. The germline V gene encodes CDR1 LNHDA and CDR2 SQIVND (reference sequence). The CDR3 loop spans 18 amino acids. The DNA of the CDR3 is TGTGCCAGTAGTATGGCTGGGACGACTAGCGGGGGGACGGATACGCAGTATTTT. This encodes CASSMAGTTSGGTDTQYF.

The rearrangement uses TRBV5-4 and TRBJ1-2, with TRBD1 matching over 9 bases. This CDR3 contains 14 residues. Losses at the gene ends were 3 bases for V and 5 bases for J; bases not matched to a gene: 5. Germline values: CDR1 SGHNT, CDR2 YYREEE (reference sequence). In DNA, the CDR3 is TGTGCCAGCAGCTGGACCGGGACAGGGTATGGCTACACCTTC. Translating it yields CASSWTGTGYGYTF.